The 31 T cell receptor beta chains below were found in one sample sequenced in a study of blood T cell repertoires in COVID-19. Here immunoSEQ multiplex PCR was the method, and the copy in TCRdb shows in-frame clones only, minus some. The profile shows roughly 100,000 clones, approximately 77% of them singletons. The specimen sequenced was peripheral blood. These receptors came from a woman aged 80 or over with acute or convalescent COVID-19.

The rearrangement joins TRBV6-5 to TRBJ1-6; TRBD1 matches 7 bases. From germline, CDR1 is MNHEY and CDR2 SVGAGI. J was trimmed by 7 bases and V by 5 bases; bases with no gene match: 5. The CDR3 is 14 residues long. CDR3 amino acids: CASSRDRVNSPLHF. The DNA of the CDR3 is TGTGCCAGCAGTCGAGACAGGGTGAATTCACCCCTCCACTTT.

J is TRBJ2-7 and V is TRBV7-3, with 10 bases fitting TRBD2. J lost 1 base, V lost 5 bases, and 8 bases had no gene match. Germline V CDR1 and CDR2: SGHTA, FQGTGA. CDR3 size: 16 residues. CDR3 sequence: CASSPGGLAPSYEQYF. The CDR3 nucleotides are TGTGCCAGCAGCCCTGGGGGACTAGCGCCATCCTACGAGCAGTACTTC.

The chain links TRBV27 to TRBJ1-5, with D possibly matching TRBD1 (6 bases). Germline CDR1 MNHEY, CDR2 SMNVEV (reference sequence). The CDR3 sequence is 14 residues long. V was trimmed by 4 bases and J by 7 bases, leaving 14 bases between them. This chain's CDR3 is CASSYRVQGQPQHF. The CDR3 bases are TGTGCCAGCAGTTACAGGGTCCAGGGGCAGCCCCAGCATTTT.

This chain uses TRBV5-1 with TRBJ1-2, with 7 bases lining up with TRBD1. The germline V gene encodes CDR1 SGHRS and CDR2 YFSETQ. The CDR3 sequence is 15 residues long. J was trimmed by 4 bases and V by 2 bases; bases with no gene match: 8. This chain's CDR3 is CASSLQGTSSYGYTF. The DNA of the CDR3 is TGCGCCAGCAGCTTACAGGGGACTTCTAGCTATGGCTACACCTTC. Supplemented by reference TRBV5-1 and TRBJ1-2, the full variable domain reads KAGVTQTPRYLIKTRGQQVTLSCSPISGHRSVSWYQQTPGQGLQFLFEYFSETQRNKGNFPGRFSGRQFSNSRSEMNVSTLELGDSALYLCASSLQGTSSYGYTFGSGTRLTVV.

This sequence joins TRBV27 and TRBJ1-2, with 7 bases identical to TRBD1. Germline CDR1 and CDR2: MNHEY and SMNVEV (reference sequence). J gave up 2 bases and V 1 base, and 16 bases lay outside the gene matches. The CDR3 totals 19 residues. CDR3 in amino acids: CASSLYSPSGGGDNYGYTF. CDR3 nucleotides: TGTGCCAGCAGTTTATATTCCCCTTCTGGAGGGGGCGACAACTATGGCTACACCTTC.

The V and J genes are TRBV10-3 and TRBJ2-5; 8 bases agree with TRBD1. Germline V CDR1 and CDR2: ENHRY, SYGVKD. The CDR3 sequence is 13 residues long. Trimming removed 8 bases from V and 5 bases from J; junction bases left unmatched: 7. The CDR3 DNA reads TGTGCCATCGGGACAGGCCGAGGGGAGACCCAGTACTTC. Its translation: CAIGTGRGETQYF.

The CDR3 protein is CATRDNQETQYF. CDR3 DNA sequence: TGTGCCACCCGGGACAACCAAGAGACCCAGTACTTC. The chain links TRBV2 to TRBJ2-5, with a tentative D call TRBD1 (6 bases). Germline V gene lookup returns CDR1 SNHLY and CDR2 FYNNEI. The CDR3 spans 12 residues. The V and J ends lost 10 bases and 0 bases respectively, with 9 bases between them.

The J gene is TRBJ1-6, the V gene TRBV5-1; a possible D gene is TRBD1 (6 bases). CDR1 is SGHRS and CDR2 is YFSETQ in the germline V gene. The CDR3 has 16 residues. Trimming stripped 3 bases from V and 7 bases from J, with 17 bases between. The CDR3 is CASSSTSGTRNSPLHF. As DNA, the CDR3 is TGCGCCAGCAGCTCGACGTCCGGGACAAGGAATTCACCCCTCCACTTT. The whole variable domain, remainder taken from reference TRBV5-1 and TRBJ1-6, is KAGVTQTPRYLIKTRGQQVTLSCSPISGHRSVSWYQQTPGQGLQFLFEYFSETQRNKGNFPGRFSGRQFSNSRSEMNVSTLELGDSALYLCASSSTSGTRNSPLHFGNGTRLTVT.

This chain uses TRBV11-3 with TRBJ2-2, with 7 bases fitting TRBD2. Germline trimming cut 0 bases from V and 4 bases from J; bases unmatched to any gene: 5. This CDR3 comprises 16 residues. Germline CDR1 reads SGHNT; CDR2 reads YENEEA. Here the CDR3 reads CASSLDRPGGTGELFF. In DNA, the CDR3 is TGTGCCAGCAGCTTAGATAGGCCGGGAGGCACCGGGGAGCTGTTTTTT.

The V and J genes are TRBV11-1 and TRBJ1-1; 10 bases are a match to TRBD1. CDR1 and CDR2 from the germline V gene are SGHAT and FQDESV (reference sequence). The CDR3 consists of 14 residues. J was trimmed by 4 bases and V by 7 bases; bases with no gene match: 6. The CDR3, as DNA: TGTGCCAGCACCCGGACAGGGGGAACCACTGAAGCTTTCTTT. Residues: CASTRTGGTTEAFF.

This clone appeared a single time. The J gene is TRBJ1-2, the V gene TRBV7-2; D is unclear. Trimming stripped 4 bases from V and 3 bases from J, with 12 bases between. CDR1 and CDR2 (germline): SGHTA, FQGNSA. The CDR3 has 14 residues. In DNA form, the CDR3 reads TGTGCCAGCAGCTCGCGAGGCGGATACTATGGCTACACCTTC. Translating it yields CASSSRGGYYGYTF.

A few counts support this clone. The chain joins TRBV20-1 to TRBJ1-5; D remains ambiguous. CDR3 size: 12 residues. The V end lost 3 bases, the J end lost 2 bases, and 5 bases lay between the germline ends. Germline V lookup: CDR1 DFQATT, CDR2 SNEGSKA (reference sequence). CDR3 protein: CSASDGNQPQHF. The CDR3 nucleotides are TGCAGTGCTAGTGACGGCAATCAGCCCCAGCATTTT.

V is TRBV4-1 and J is TRBJ2-3; a weak D match, TRBD2 (5 bases). This CDR3 comprises 14 residues. V lost 1 base, J lost 5 bases, and 10 bases lay in between. Germline V lookup: CDR1 MGHRA, CDR2 YSYEKL. The CDR3 loop reads CASSQGRGLDTQYF. The CDR3 nucleotides are TGCGCCAGCAGCCAAGGGCGAGGGTTAGATACGCAGTATTTT.

The rearrangement joins TRBV30 to TRBJ1-5, with D uncertain. Germline CDR1 reads GTSNPN; CDR2 reads SVGIG (reference sequence). The CDR3 runs 14 residues. The V end was cut by 1 base, the J end by 1 base, with 8 bases between. The CDR3 here is CAWSDWRSNQPQHF. The CDR3 coding sequence is TGTGCCTGGAGTGACTGGAGGAGCAATCAGCCCCAGCATTTT.

CDR3 region: CASSQGGGRRDTQYF. CDR3 DNA: TGTGCCAGCAGCCAGGGCGGGGGGCGCAGGGATACGCAGTATTTT. The chain couples TRBV11-3 to TRBJ2-3; 8 nucleotides match TRBD2. CDR3 length: 15 amino acids. Trimming removed 5 bases from V and 6 bases from J; junction bases left unmatched: 10. Per the germline V gene, CDR1 is SGHNT and CDR2 is YENEEA.

The J gene is TRBJ1-5, the V gene TRBV7-8; a possible D gene is TRBD1 (6 bases). The CDR3 is made up of 15 amino acids. Germline CDR1 is SGHVS and CDR2 is FQNEAQ. V dropped 4 bases and J dropped 6 bases, with 16 bases sitting between them. CDR3 in DNA: TGTGCCAGCAGCTCAGGGGATTTGATTGGTCAGCCCCAGCATTTT. Translating gives CASSSGDLIGQPQHF. The full variable domain, rest sourced from reference TRBV7-8 and TRBJ1-5, is GAGVSQSPRYKVAKRGQDVALRCDPISGHVSLFWYQQALGQGPEFLTYFQNEAQLDKSGLPSDRFFAERPEGSVSTLKIQRTQQEDSAVYLCASSSGDLIGQPQHFGDGTRLSIL.

This clone was counted a few times. This chain uses TRBV19 with TRBJ2-2, with a possible D match to TRBD1 (7 bases). The V and J ends lost 8 bases and 5 bases respectively, with 18 bases between them. The CDR3 sequence is 15 residues long. Germline V gene lookup returns CDR1 LNHDA and CDR2 SQIVND (reference sequence). CDR3 sequence: CASRRGTAETGELFF. The DNA of the CDR3 is TGTGCCAGTCGCCGGGGGACAGCTGAGACCGGGGAGCTGTTTTTT.

The rearrangement joins TRBV20-1 to TRBJ2-3; 12 bases line up with TRBD2. This CDR3 spans 15 amino acids. V was pared by 6 bases and J by 5 bases, with 9 bases of the junction left unmatched. CDR1 and CDR2 from the germline V gene are DFQATT and SNEGSKA (reference sequence). CDR3 in amino acids: CSASSSGGAVDTQYF. The CDR3 DNA follows: TGCAGTGCGAGTTCTAGCGGGGGGGCGGTAGATACGCAGTATTTT.

The chain carries TRBV10-3 and TRBJ2-3, with 8 bases fitting TRBD2. J was trimmed by 1 base and V by 3 bases; bases with no gene match: 3. Per germline, CDR1 ENHRY and CDR2 SYGVKD. This CDR3 has 15 amino acids. CDR3 in DNA: TGTGCCATCAGTGATTCCGGGAGGGGCACAGATACGCAGTATTTT. Residues: CAISDSGRGTDTQYF.

V gene TRBV5-1 combines with J gene TRBJ1-6, with D possibly TRBD1 on 6 matching bases. The CDR3 runs to 15 residues. Per germline, CDR1 SGHRS and CDR2 YFSETQ. V lost 0 bases, J lost 8 bases, and 12 bases lay in between. This chain's CDR3 is CASSLGPGEDSPLHF. The CDR3 DNA reads as TGCGCCAGCAGCTTGGGGCCAGGGGAAGATTCACCCCTCCACTTT. The variable domain in full, completed from reference TRBV5-1 and TRBJ1-6, reads KAGVTQTPRYLIKTRGQQVTLSCSPISGHRSVSWYQQTPGQGLQFLFEYFSETQRNKGNFPGRFSGRQFSNSRSEMNVSTLELGDSALYLCASSLGPGEDSPLHFGNGTRLTVT.

The CDR3 region is CASSLYAANQPQHF. CDR3 DNA sequence: TGTGCCAGCAGCCTATATGCCGCCAATCAGCCCCAGCATTTT. The chain joins TRBV7-2 to TRBJ1-5; D is ambiguous. The CDR3 runs 14 residues. V dropped 5 bases and J dropped 3 bases, with 11 bases sitting between them. The germline V gene has CDR1 SGHTA and CDR2 FQGNSA.

This chain connects TRBV7-9 to TRBJ1-2, with 10 nucleotides matching TRBD1. V trimming: 5 bases; J trimming: 6 bases; junction bases outside the gene matches: 12. The CDR3 runs 16 residues. From germline, CDR1 is SEHNR and CDR2 FQNEAQ (reference sequence). CDR3 sequence (DNA): TGTGCCAGCAGCCCCACCCGGGACAGGGGAAGGAATGGCTACACCTTC. It translates to CASSPTRDRGRNGYTF.

The chain uses TRBV5-4 and TRBJ2-7; 7 bases fit TRBD1. V lost 2 bases and J lost 1; bases outside the gene matches: 6. The CDR3 runs to 15 residues. Germline V gives CDR1 SGHNT, CDR2 YYREEE (reference sequence). The CDR3 sequence: CASSLRQGRSYEQYF. In DNA form, the CDR3 reads TGTGCCAGCAGCTTAAGACAGGGCCGTTCCTACGAGCAGTACTTC.

The chain recombines TRBV5-1 with TRBJ2-6, with D possibly being TRBD1 (5 bases). The CDR3 runs 14 residues. Trimming took 5 bases from V and 4 from J, leaving 10 bases between them. Germline V gene lookup returns CDR1 SGHRS and CDR2 YFSETQ. CDR3 amino acids: CASSPGWGANVLTF. The CDR3 DNA follows: TGCGCCAGCAGTCCAGGGTGGGGGGCCAACGTCCTGACTTTC.

This clone was detected a few times. The V gene is TRBV7-9, the J gene TRBJ1-6; no reliable D call. Per germline, CDR1 SEHNR and CDR2 FQNEAQ (reference sequence). The CDR3 totals 15 residues. Trimming removed 5 bases at V and 9 bases at J, with 17 bases between. The CDR3 reads CASSPQLNLGSPLHF. The CDR3 nucleotides read TGTGCCAGCAGCCCGCAACTGAATCTAGGTTCACCCCTCCACTTT.

The V gene is TRBV7-9, the J gene TRBJ2-2; 7 nucleotides agree with TRBD1. The CDR3 consists of 18 residues. Trimming cost V 5 bases and J 5 bases; bases outside gene matches: 17. Germline V gene data show CDR1 as SEHNR and CDR2 as FQNEAQ (reference sequence). CDR3 DNA: TGTGCCAGCAGCCAAGTTAATGTCGGAACAGGGGAGACCGGGGAGCTGTTTTTT. It is translated as CASSQVNVGTGETGELFF.

The V gene is TRBV19, the J gene TRBJ1-2; no clear D. Germline CDR1 is LNHDA and CDR2 is SQIVND (reference sequence). The V and J ends lost 6 bases and 6 bases respectively, with 20 bases between them. CDR3 length: 15 amino acids. CDR3 sequence: CASSPMIGDGHGYTF. The CDR3 bases are TGTGCCAGTAGCCCCATGATCGGGGATGGTCATGGCTACACCTTC.

This chain joins TRBV11-1 and TRBJ1-1, with no clear D. This CDR3 contains 14 residues. Trimming took off 2 bases at V and 0 bases at J, with 7 bases between the two ends. CDR1 SGHAT and CDR2 FQDESV come from the germline V gene (reference sequence). The CDR3 sequence: CASSLLPMNTEAFF. CDR3 nucleotide sequence: TGTGCCAGCAGCTTACTACCTATGAACACTGAAGCTTTCTTT.

This clone occurred a few times. The V and J genes are TRBV7-8 and TRBJ2-5; D gene ambiguous. V shed 2 bases and J shed 1 base, with 8 bases lying between them. From germline, CDR1 is SGHVS and CDR2 FQNEAQ. The CDR3 sequence is 14 residues long. The CDR3 nucleotides read TGTGCCAGCAGCTTAAACAGTATCCAAGAGACCCAGTACTTC. It translates to CASSLNSIQETQYF.

Only a few counts were recorded for this clone. The rearrangement links TRBV5-4 to TRBJ1-2; 9 bases agree with TRBD1. This CDR3 has 13 residues. The ends lost 10 bases at V and 1 base at J; junction bases unmatched: 5. CDR1 is SGHNT and CDR2 is YYREEE in the germline V gene (reference sequence). The CDR3 region has the DNA TGTGCCTGGGGGACAGGGCGTAACTATGGCTACACCTTC. Residues: CAWGTGRNYGYTF.

The chain joins TRBV3-1 (or the pseudogene TRBV3-2) to TRBJ1-1; D might be TRBD1 (6 bases). This CDR3 spans 13 amino acids. Trimming removed 4 bases from V and 6 bases from J, with 12 bases in between. Per the germline V gene, CDR1 is LGHDT and CDR2 is YNNKEL (reference sequence). CDR3 in amino acids: CASSPREGAEAFF. The CDR3 bases are TGTGCCAGCAGCCCTCGAGAGGGGGCTGAAGCTTTCTTT.